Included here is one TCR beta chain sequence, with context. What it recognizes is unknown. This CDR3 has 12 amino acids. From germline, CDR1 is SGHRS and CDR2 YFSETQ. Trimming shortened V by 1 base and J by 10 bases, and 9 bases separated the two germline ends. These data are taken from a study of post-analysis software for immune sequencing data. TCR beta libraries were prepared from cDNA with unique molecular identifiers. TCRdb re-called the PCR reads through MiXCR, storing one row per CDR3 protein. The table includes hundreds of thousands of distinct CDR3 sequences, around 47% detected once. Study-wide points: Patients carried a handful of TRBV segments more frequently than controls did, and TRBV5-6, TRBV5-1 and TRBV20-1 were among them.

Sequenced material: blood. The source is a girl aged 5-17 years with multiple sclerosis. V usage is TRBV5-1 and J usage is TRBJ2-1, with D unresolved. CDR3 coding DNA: TGCGCCAGCAGCTTGAGCAGTAACGAGCAGTTCTTC. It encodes CASSLSSNEQFF.